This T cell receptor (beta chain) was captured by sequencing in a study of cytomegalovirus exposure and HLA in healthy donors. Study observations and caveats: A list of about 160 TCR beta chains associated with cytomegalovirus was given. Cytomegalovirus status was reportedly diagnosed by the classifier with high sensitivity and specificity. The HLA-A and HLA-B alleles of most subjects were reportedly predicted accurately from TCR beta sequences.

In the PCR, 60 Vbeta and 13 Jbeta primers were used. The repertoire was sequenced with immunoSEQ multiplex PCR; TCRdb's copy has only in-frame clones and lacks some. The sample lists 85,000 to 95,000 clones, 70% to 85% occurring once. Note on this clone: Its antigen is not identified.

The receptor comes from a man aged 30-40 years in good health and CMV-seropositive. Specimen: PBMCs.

The CDR3 reads CASSAIAGGQGDTQYF. The CDR3 nucleotides are TGTGCCAGCAGTGCCATAGCGGGGGGGCAAGGAGATACGCAGTATTTT. The V and J genes are TRBV6-1 and TRBJ2-3, with 11 nucleotides matching TRBD2. V dropped 4 bases and J dropped 5; count of bases not matched to a gene: 8. The CDR3 length is 16 residues. Germline loops: CDR1 MNHNS, CDR2 SASEGT.